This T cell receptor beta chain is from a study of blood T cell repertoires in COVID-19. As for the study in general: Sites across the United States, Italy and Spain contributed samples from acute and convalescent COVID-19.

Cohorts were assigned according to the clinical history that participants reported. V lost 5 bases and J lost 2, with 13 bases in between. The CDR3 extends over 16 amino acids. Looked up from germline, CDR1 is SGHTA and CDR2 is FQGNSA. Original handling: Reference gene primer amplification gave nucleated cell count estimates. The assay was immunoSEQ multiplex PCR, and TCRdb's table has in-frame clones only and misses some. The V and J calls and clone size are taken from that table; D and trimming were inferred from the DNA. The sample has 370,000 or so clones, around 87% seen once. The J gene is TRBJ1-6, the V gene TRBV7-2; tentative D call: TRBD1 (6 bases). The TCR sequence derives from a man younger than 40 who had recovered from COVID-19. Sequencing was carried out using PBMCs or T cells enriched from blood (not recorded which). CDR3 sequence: CASSTSRGTYNSPLHF. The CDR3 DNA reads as TGTGCCAGCAGCACCTCCAGGGGAACCTATAATTCACCCCTCCACTTT.